This T cell receptor (beta chain) was sequenced in a study of Graves' ophthalmopathy and Graves' hyperthyroidism listed by TCRdb under 2018. Regarding the complete study: Peripheral blood was collected at initial diagnosis, prior to any treatment. TCR beta repertoire signatures were used to distinguish Graves' ophthalmopathy from Graves' hyperthyroidism and to predict progression to ophthalmopathy. In total, approximately 140 blood samples were TCR-sequenced: around 42 ophthalmopathy, some 80 hyperthyroidism and approximately 17 hyperthyroidism-to-ophthalmopathy patients. To explore V-J signatures distinguishing ophthalmopathy from hyperthyroidism, a discovery set of approximately 100 patients (roughly 45 ophthalmopathy, some 57 stable hyperthyroidism) was enrolled. An independent validation cohort was composed of roughly 18 hyperthyroidism patients and 17 patients who later progressed from hyperthyroidism to ophthalmopathy. T-cell repertoires of thyroid tissue and blood were compared in six or seven hyperthyroidism patients. After sampling, hyperthyroidism patients received methimazole starting at 30 mg daily, and ophthalmopathy patients received high-dose intravenous methylprednisolone. The 75 to 100 discovery patients were randomly split 7:3 into training and test sets.

This clonotype was picked up many times. Its binding antigen is unknown. No quality values exist for individual bases; no much larger clone is one base distant. Reading the germline V gene gives CDR1 MNHEY and CDR2 SVGAGI. The CDR3 covers 15 residues, taking in both the cysteine and the phenylalanine. The retained sequence is limited to the CDR3, 45 bases, with the frame set at the first base. V and J are trimmed by 2 bases and 4 bases, and the gene matches miss 5 bases of the junction. TCR beta CDR3 regions were amplified from RNA transcripts for repertoire sequencing. The first round of RT-PCR was done with HTBI primers and the Qiagen OneStep RT-PCR kit, and was followed by a second round of multiplex PCR, then size selection and purification. Libraries were sequenced paired-end with 100 bp reads on an Illumina HiSeq2000. The authors' pipeline ran thus. Reads were processed with SOAPnuke, discarding reads with adapters, uncalled bases, mean Phred below 15, or no exact constant-primer or identifier match. COPE v1.2.5 was used to merge high-quality paired reads. Each unique nucleotide sequence was defined as a clonotype, and clonotypes were aligned to IMGT TRB V, D and J references with MiTCR v1.1. The analysis was limited to V-J combinations with a frequency above 0.0001, which together covered 99.2% of repertoires. A TCR clonal expansion and chaos score per V-J combination was defined as the ratio of F50 clonal expansion to chaos observed in the TCRdist matrix. Welch's t-statistics and random forest were used to reduce the features to about a dozen V-J combinations, which were then used as input to a naive Bayes classifier. The similarity between thyroid and blood repertoires was quantified using the Morisita-Horn index. TCRdb's own reprocessing of the public reads used fastp at Q25 and MiXCR and kept productive beta chains. Records with the same CDR3 protein are collapsed into one entry carrying the most frequent genes and DNA. TCRdb's processing, not the study's, gives the V and J calls here. The sample table holds about 220,000 distinct CDR3 sequences, of which around a fifth were seen once. The ten largest make up roughly 39% of the sample.

Patients with ophthalmopathy had moderately to severely active disease, with a Clinical Activity Score of 3 or more, a NOSPECS grade of 4 or more, and a disease duration of less than 3 months. Patients with other autoimmune diseases, uncontrolled infections, pregnancy or lactation were excluded from the study. Diagnosis relied on clinical symptoms, serum thyroxine, TRAb, thyroid ultrasound and orbital computed tomography. Ficoll-Paque density gradient centrifugation was used to isolate PBMCs from around 9.1 ml of fresh peripheral blood. Total RNA was extracted with Trizol reagent and quality-checked on an Agilent 2100 Bioanalyzer. Overall study results and their limits: Most of the expanded thyroid clonotypes with a frequency above 0.001 were also detected in blood, and it was suggested that the thyroid immune response may be reflected by blood repertoires. In validation, the model predicted ophthalmopathy progression with 55% to 71% sensitivity and around 72% specificity; 12 predicted patients were CT-confirmed with GO in a median of approximately 6.2 months. Sample size was not statistically predetermined, and group allocation was not concealed from the investigators. In cross-validation, the 13-signature model distinguished ophthalmopathy from stable hyperthyroidism with about 89% sensitivity and roughly 81% specificity, while in the test set the corresponding values were 80% and 75%.

The sample comprised peripheral blood. This clonotype was sampled from a woman between 50 and 59 years old with Graves' ophthalmopathy. Donor details come from another sample of the same person, matched by shared clones. Recombination joined TRBV6-5 with TRBJ2-7, with 10 central nucleotides matching TRBD2. The CDR3 here reads CASSYRAGGPYEQYF. The sequenced DNA is TGTGCCAGCAGTTACAGAGCGGGAGGGCCGTACGAGCAGTACTTC.